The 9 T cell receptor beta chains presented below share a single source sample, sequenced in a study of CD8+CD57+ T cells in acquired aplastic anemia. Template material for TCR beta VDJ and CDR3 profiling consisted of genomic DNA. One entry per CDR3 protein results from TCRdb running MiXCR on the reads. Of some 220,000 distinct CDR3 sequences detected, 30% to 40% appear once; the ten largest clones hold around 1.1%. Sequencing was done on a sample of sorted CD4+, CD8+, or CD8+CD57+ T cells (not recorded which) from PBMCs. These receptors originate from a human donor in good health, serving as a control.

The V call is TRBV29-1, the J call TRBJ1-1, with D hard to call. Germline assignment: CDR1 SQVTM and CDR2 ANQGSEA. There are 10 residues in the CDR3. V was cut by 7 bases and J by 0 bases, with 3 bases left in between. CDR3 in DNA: TGCAGCGGGGTGAACACTGAAGCTTTCTTT. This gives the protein CSGVNTEAFF.

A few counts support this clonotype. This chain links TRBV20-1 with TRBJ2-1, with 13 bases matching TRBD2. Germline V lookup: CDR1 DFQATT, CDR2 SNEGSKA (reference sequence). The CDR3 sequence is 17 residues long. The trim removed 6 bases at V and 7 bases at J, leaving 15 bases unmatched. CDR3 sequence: CSAPRPPGLAGRNEQFF. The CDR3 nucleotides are TGCAGTGCCCCGAGGCCCCCGGGACTAGCGGGACGGAATGAGCAGTTCTTC.

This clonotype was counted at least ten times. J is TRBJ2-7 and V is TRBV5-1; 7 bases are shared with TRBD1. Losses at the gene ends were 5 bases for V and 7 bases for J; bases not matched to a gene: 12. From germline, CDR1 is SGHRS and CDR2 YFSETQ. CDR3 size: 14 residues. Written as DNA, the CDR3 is TGCGCCAGCAGGTTGACAGGGACCTCGGGGGAGCAGTACTTC. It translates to CASRLTGTSGEQYF.

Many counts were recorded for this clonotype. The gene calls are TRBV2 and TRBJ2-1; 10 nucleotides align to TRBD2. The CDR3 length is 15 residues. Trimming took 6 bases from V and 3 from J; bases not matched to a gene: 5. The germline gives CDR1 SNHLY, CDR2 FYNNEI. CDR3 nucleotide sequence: TGTGCCAGCAGGCCCGTAGCGGGGGGCTACAATGAGCAGTTCTTC. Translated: CASRPVAGGYNEQFF.

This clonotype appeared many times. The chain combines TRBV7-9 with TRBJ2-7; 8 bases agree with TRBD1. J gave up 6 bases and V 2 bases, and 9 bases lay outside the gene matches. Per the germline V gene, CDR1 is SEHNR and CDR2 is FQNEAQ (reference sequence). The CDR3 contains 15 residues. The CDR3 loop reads CASSLMGAGGSEQYF. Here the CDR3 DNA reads TGTGCCAGCAGCTTAATGGGGGCAGGGGGCTCCGAGCAGTACTTC. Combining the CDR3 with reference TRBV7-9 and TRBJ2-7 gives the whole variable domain DTGVSQNPRHKITKRGQNVTFRCDPISEHNRLYWYRQTLGQGPEFLTYFQNEAQLEKSRLLSDRFSAERPKGSFSTLEIQRTEQGDSAMYLCASSLMGAGGSEQYFGPGTRLTVT.

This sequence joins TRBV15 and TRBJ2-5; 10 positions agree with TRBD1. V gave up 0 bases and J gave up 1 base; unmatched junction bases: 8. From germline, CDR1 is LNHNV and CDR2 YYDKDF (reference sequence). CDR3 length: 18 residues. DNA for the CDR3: TGTGCCACCAGCAGAGAGATAACCGGGACAGGGGCCCAAGAGACCCAGTACTTC. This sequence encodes CATSREITGTGAQETQYF.

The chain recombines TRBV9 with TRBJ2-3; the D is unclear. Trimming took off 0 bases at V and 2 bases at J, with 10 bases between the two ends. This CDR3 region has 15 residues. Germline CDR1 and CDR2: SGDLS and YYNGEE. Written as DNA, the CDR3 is TGTGCCAGCAGCGTAGGTACGGCCGACACAGATACGCAGTATTTT. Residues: CASSVGTADTDTQYF.

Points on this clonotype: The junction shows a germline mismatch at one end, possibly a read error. CDR3 protein: CASSLGQGGTEASF. CDR3 DNA sequence: TGTGCCAGCAGCCTGGGACAGGGTGGTACTGAAGCTTCCTTT. V usage is TRBV11-2 and J usage is TRBJ1-1, with 9 bases lining up with TRBD1. CDR1 is SGHAT, CDR2 FQNNGV, per germline. This CDR3 is built from 14 residues.

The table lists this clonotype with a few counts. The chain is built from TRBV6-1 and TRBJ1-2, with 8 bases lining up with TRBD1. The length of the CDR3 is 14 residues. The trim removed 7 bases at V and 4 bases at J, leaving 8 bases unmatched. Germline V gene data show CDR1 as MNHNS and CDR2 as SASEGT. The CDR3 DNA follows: TGTGCCAGCACCAGATGGACAGGGCCCTATGGCTACACCTTC. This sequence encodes CASTRWTGPYGYTF.